This TCR beta chain was profiled in a study of T-cell reconstitution after alpha-beta-depleted transplantation in children. Study-level points and caveats: The authors attributed T-cell counts and diversity one year after transplant mostly to newly produced T cells. After transplant, at about two months, alpha-beta T cells were reportedly derived from several hundred expanded graft clones. High day-60 TCRbeta diversity in some patients came from surviving recipient T cells and thymic progenitors.

This clonotype occurred a few times. The antigen remains undetermined. Unique molecular identifiers were used in preparing the TCRbeta library. TCRdb re-called the PCR reads through MiXCR, storing one row per CDR3 protein. The data hold about 980,000 distinct CDR3 sequences, with about 29% observed a single time. CDR3 size: 15 residues. Germline CDR1 DFQATT, CDR2 SNEGSKA (reference sequence). The germline V and J ends were trimmed by 1 base and 0 bases, with 11 bases remaining between them. The sequence was obtained from a boy younger than two who had a stem cell transplant for SCID, so the T cells may come from the graft donor. This chain connects TRBV20-1 to TRBJ2-3; no clear D. This material consisted of PBMCs, mostly from graft donor cells, taken 360 days after TCRalphabeta/CD19-depleted stem cell transplant. DNA for the CDR3: TGCAGTGCTAGAGTTGCGGCGGAGAGCACAGATACGCAGTATTTT. Translated, it gives CSARVAAESTDTQYF.